The clone carrying this T cell receptor beta chain occurred once. Its antigen is unidentified. The final CDR3 position lacks the conserved phenylalanine or tryptophan, pointing to a likely read error. TCR beta cDNA was reverse-transcribed from 500 to 550 ng of total RNA. The reaction used a constant-region primer and ProtoScript II reverse transcriptase. Three rounds of nested multiplex PCR with slightly modified ARM-PCR produced TCR beta libraries. TRBV1-TRBV30 forward primers paired with a C-beta reverse primer were used in the first two PCR rounds, which ran roughly 11 cycles each. A single record per CDR3 protein comes from TCRdb applying MiXCR to the multiplex PCR reads. The top ten hold about 19% of the sample, which has approximately 45,000 distinct CDR3 sequences, around 72% seen once. The entry originates in a study of tumor-infiltrating lymphocytes in primary liver carcinoma. For each extraction, RNA and DNA were obtained together from around 18-30 mg of unsorted bulk tissue. Chronic HBV infection, untreated so far, was present in the patients.

General study points: Less overlap was seen in tumor-adjacent and tumor-blood pairs than in tumor region pairs. Top-250-clone fractions were significantly higher in tumors than in blood (p = 0.039).

There are 14 residues in the CDR3. V shed 7 bases and J 7 bases; nucleotides not matched to a gene: 9. Per the germline V gene, CDR1 is SGHTA and CDR2 is FQGTGA. Sequenced: liver tumor tissue from sampling region 2. The sample's subset: tumor region T2, inferior pole. The chain couples TRBV7-3 to TRBJ2-2; 7 bases line up with TRBD1. The TCR originated in a man aged 35 to 55 with primary liver carcinoma and hepatitis B virus infection. The CDR3 nucleotides are TGTGCCAGCACCTATTCGACAGGGCTCGGGGAGCTGTTTTAT. It yields the protein CASTYSTGLGELFY.